This entry describes one T cell receptor (beta chain). These data originate in a study of human versus mouse CDR3 diversity and MHC coevolution. The germline CDR1 and CDR2 sequences are SGHAT and FQNNGV. With V trimmed by 5 bases and J by 0 bases, 10 bases remained unmatched. The CDR3 totals 18 residues. Generated by immunoSEQ multiplex PCR, the TCRdb table keeps only in-frame clones and is missing some. The sample records more than 55,000 clones, 94% being singletons. The sample consisted of naive CD4+ T cells from blood. Subset in this sample: CD45RO-negative CD62L-positive naive CD4 T cells. The receptor was derived from a person aged 55 to 75 in good health. The chain has TRBV11-2 and TRBJ2-1, with 10 nucleotides matching TRBD2. The CDR3 coding sequence is TGTGCCAGCAGCCGGGGGACTAGCGCGACCTCCTCCTACAATGAGCAGTTCTTC. Translation gives CASSRGTSATSSYNEQFF.